The T cell receptor beta chain described here comes from a study of T cell repertoires in cytomegalovirus infection. Study overall: From public TCR beta signatures came an indication of both CMV infection and matching HLA type. Findings and limits, study-wide: In two of eight donors, the top clonotype was HLA-C-restricted CMV-specific. Summed frequency of public TCR beta families distinguished CMV carriers with the relevant HLA.

The sample holds a few counts of this clonotype. The antigen remains undetermined. This CDR3 is 15 amino acids long. CDR1 and CDR2 from the germline V gene are SGHVT and SQSDAQ. Trimming left V 5 bases short and J 0 bases short, with 11 bases between. TCRdb independently ran MiXCR on the reads; one entry per CDR3 protein. The sample lists 480,000 or so distinct CDR3 sequences, over 9% occurring once. The source of this sequence is a human donor in good health (CMV status not recorded). Some clones in this sample may be carry-over from other donors' samples. Material for sequencing was PBMCs. The chain joins TRBV7-4 to TRBJ1-3; possibly TRBD1 for D (5 bases). The CDR3 sequence is CASSIQGLSGNTIYF. DNA for the CDR3: TGTGCCAGCAGCATCCAGGGACTCTCTGGAAACACCATATATTTT. Looking up the rest from reference TRBV7-4 and TRBJ1-3 gives the full variable domain: GAGVSQSPRYKVAKRGRDVALRCDSISGHVTLYWYRQTLGQGSEVLTYSQSDAQRDKSGRPSGRFSAERPERSVSTLKIQRTEQGDSAVYLCASSIQGLSGNTIYFGEGSWLTVV.